This entry lists 19 T cell receptor beta chains sequenced from one sample in a study of regulatory T cells. These receptors' antigens are unknown. Study-wide points: In CD3G-deficient patients, conventional CD4+ T cells were enriched for hydrophobic CDR3 residues at positions 6 and 7.

The primer mix had 52 TRBV and 13 TRBJ primers. Method: immunoSEQ multiplex PCR; TCRdb's copy keeps in-frame clones and lacks some. The table lists about 35,000 clones, around 89% of them singletons, with 2% to 3% in the top ten. The sample comprised conventional CD4+ T cells sorted from blood. These receptors all stem from a young adult with CD3G deficiency.

The CDR3 DNA sequence: TGTGCCAGCAGTTACCGACGCGAAGCTTTCTTT. As protein: CASSYRREAFF. This chain joins TRBV6-6 and TRBJ1-1, with no clear D. This CDR3 is 11 amino acids long. Between the trimmed V and J ends, which lost 2 bases and 8 bases, there was a span of 6 bases. CDR1 is MNHNY and CDR2 is SVGAGI in the germline V gene (reference sequence).

The genes are TRBV28 and TRBJ2-7; D possibly uses TRBD1 or TRBD2 (7 bases each). The CDR3 spans 15 residues. V gave up 5 bases and J gave up 2 bases, with 16 bases separating them. Germline CDR1 is MDHEN and CDR2 is SYDVKM. The CDR3 sequence: CASSRQGGRPYEQYF. CDR3 DNA: TGTGCCAGCAGTCGCCAGGGGGGGAGACCCTACGAGCAGTACTTC.

This rearrangement joins TRBV18 to TRBJ2-7; TRBD2 matches at 11 bases. Trimming took 6 bases from V and 2 from J; bases not matched to a gene: 3. Per the germline V gene, CDR1 is KGHSH and CDR2 is LQKENI. The CDR3 runs to 14 residues. DNA for the CDR3: TGTGCCAGCTCCCTAGCGGGAGGTCCCTACGAGCAGTACTTC. Encoded protein: CASSLAGGPYEQYF.

The chain uses TRBV6-1 and TRBJ1-5, with TRBD1 matching 7 bases. The CDR3 is made up of 14 amino acids. V lost 7 bases and J lost 4; bases outside the gene matches: 7. Germline CDR1 and CDR2: MNHNS and SASEGT. The CDR3 nucleotides are TGTGCCAGCAAGGGGGGACAGCGGAATCAGCCCCAGCATTTT. Translation gives CASKGGQRNQPQHF.

This chain connects TRBV18 to TRBJ2-5, with 8 positions matching TRBD2. CDR1 is KGHSH and CDR2 is LQKENI in the germline V gene. The CDR3 covers 15 residues. V gave up 6 bases and J gave up 11 bases; unmatched junction bases: 17. DNA for the CDR3: TGTGCCAGCTCGGCAACGGGAGGGCCGCGGGAAGAGCAGTACTTC. Amino acid sequence: CASSATGGPREEQYF.

The chain uses TRBV28 and TRBJ1-1; D might be TRBD1 (5 bases). The CDR3 contains 16 residues. Trimming cost V 3 bases and J 1 base, with 15 bases left between them. The germline CDR1 and CDR2 sequences are MDHEN and SYDVKM. The CDR3 region is CASSFLSPGGNTEAFF. The CDR3 bases are TGTGCCAGCAGTTTCCTTAGTCCGGGGGGGAACACTGAAGCTTTCTTT.

The V and J genes are TRBV6-1 and TRBJ2-7; 13 bases map to TRBD2. The germline CDR1 and CDR2 sequences are MNHNS and SASEGT. This CDR3 is 17 amino acids long. With 2 bases clipped from V and 2 bases from J, the junction kept 6 bases outside the gene matches. This chain's CDR3 is CASSERTSGSLPYEQYF. DNA for the CDR3: TGTGCCAGCAGTGAACGGACTAGCGGGAGTCTACCCTACGAGCAGTACTTC.

This clone was seen once. The chain couples TRBV5-1 to TRBJ2-1; D uncertain. The germline V gene encodes CDR1 SGHRS and CDR2 YFSETQ. V gave up 5 bases and J gave up 0 bases, with 9 bases separating them. This CDR3 comprises 14 residues. CDR3 sequence reads: CASRPDNSYNEQFF. CDR3 nucleotides: TGCGCCAGCAGGCCCGACAACTCCTACAATGAGCAGTTCTTC.

V gene TRBV6-1 combines with J gene TRBJ1-1; D is undetermined. CDR1 and CDR2 (germline): MNHNS, SASEGT. The CDR3 consists of 13 residues. The V end lost 4 bases, the J end lost 4 bases, and 10 bases lay between the germline ends. The CDR3 sequence: CASSAGQSTEAFF. In DNA form, the CDR3 reads TGTGCCAGCAGTGCGGGCCAGAGCACTGAAGCTTTCTTT.

The rearrangement uses TRBV18 and TRBJ2-6; D is unresolved. Germline values: CDR1 KGHSH, CDR2 LQKENI. The CDR3 extends over 14 amino acids. Trimming shortened V by 4 bases and J by 1 base, and 5 bases separated the two germline ends. DNA for the CDR3: TGTGCCAGCTCACTGGGGTCTGGGGCCAACGTCCTGACTTTC. Protein product: CASSLGSGANVLTF.

The rearrangement uses TRBV11-2 and TRBJ1-2, with 8 bases that match TRBD1. Germline lookup yields CDR1 SGHAT and CDR2 FQNNGV. The J segment lost 8 bases and the V segment lost 5 bases, leaving 10 bases of the junction unmatched. The CDR3 totals 14 residues. Here the CDR3 DNA reads TGTGCCAGCAGCCCTAACAGGGGGGCGGGAGGCTACACCTTC. Its protein product is CASSPNRGAGGYTF.

V gene TRBV6-1 combines with J gene TRBJ1-1; the D gene is possibly TRBD1 (6 bases). The V gene's germline CDR1 is MNHNS and CDR2 SASEGT. Trimming took off 8 bases at V and 2 bases at J, with 9 bases between the two ends. This CDR3 has 12 residues. The CDR3 here is CASGTPNTEAFF. The CDR3 coding sequence is TGTGCCAGCGGGACACCTAACACTGAAGCTTTCTTT.

This chain joins TRBV6-6 and TRBJ1-1, with D uncertain. CDR3 size: 13 residues. From germline, CDR1 is MNHNY and CDR2 SVGAGI (reference sequence). Between the trimmed V and J ends, which lost 5 bases and 1 base, there was a span of 8 bases. The CDR3 DNA reads TGTGCCAGCAGTCAAACAAGGAACACTGAAGCTTTCTTT. Translation gives CASSQTRNTEAFF.

J is TRBJ1-1 and V is TRBV6-1; 8 nucleotides line up with TRBD1. Per germline, CDR1 MNHNS and CDR2 SASEGT. This CDR3 has 13 amino acids. J lost 4 bases, V lost 8 bases, and 6 bases had no gene match. The CDR3 spells CASSLTGGTEAFF. As DNA, the CDR3 is TGTGCCAGCTCCTTAACAGGGGGCACTGAAGCTTTCTTT.

This clone has just one count. This chain uses TRBV7-9 with TRBJ2-5; D is undetermined. The germline V and J ends were trimmed by 1 base and 0 bases, with 9 bases remaining between them. The CDR3 length is 15 residues. CDR1 is SEHNR, CDR2 FQNEAQ, per germline (reference sequence). CDR3 nucleotide sequence: TGTGCCAGCAGCTTAGGTACAACACACCAAGAGACCCAGTACTTC. It encodes CASSLGTTHQETQYF.

V usage is TRBV6-1 and J usage is TRBJ2-4; the match to TRBD1 covers 7 bases. This CDR3 is built from 16 residues. The germline V gene has CDR1 MNHNS and CDR2 SASEGT. The V and J ends lost 2 bases and 9 bases, in that order; junction bases with no gene match: 13. DNA of the CDR3: TGTGCCAGCAGTGAACGGACAGGAGCTTTTGGTGGCATTCAGTACTTC. Residues: CASSERTGAFGGIQYF.

This sequence joins TRBV6-1 and TRBJ2-3, with 7 bases matching TRBD2. Germline CDR1 MNHNS, CDR2 SASEGT. The CDR3 is 14 amino acids. V trimming: 7 bases; J trimming: 2 bases; junction bases outside the gene matches: 6. CDR3: CASNPGGLTDTQYF. CDR3 nucleotide sequence: TGTGCCAGCAACCCGGGGGGACTCACAGATACGCAGTATTTT.

The chain links TRBV28 to TRBJ1-5; D remains ambiguous. Germline V CDR1 and CDR2: MDHEN, SYDVKM. Trimming stripped 9 bases from V and 9 bases from J, with 21 bases between. The CDR3 length is 14 residues. Here the CDR3 reads CASRTGLGFMPQHF. The CDR3 DNA is TGTGCCAGTCGGACTGGGTTGGGGTTTATGCCCCAGCATTTT.

The chain recombines TRBV10-3 with TRBJ1-1; no clear D gene. The V end was cut by 7 bases, the J end by 0 bases, with 9 bases between. CDR1 is ENHRY and CDR2 is SYGVKD in the germline V gene. The CDR3 has 13 residues. DNA for the CDR3: TGTGCCATCACCTCGGGCCTGAACACTGAAGCTTTCTTT. Its protein product is CAITSGLNTEAFF.